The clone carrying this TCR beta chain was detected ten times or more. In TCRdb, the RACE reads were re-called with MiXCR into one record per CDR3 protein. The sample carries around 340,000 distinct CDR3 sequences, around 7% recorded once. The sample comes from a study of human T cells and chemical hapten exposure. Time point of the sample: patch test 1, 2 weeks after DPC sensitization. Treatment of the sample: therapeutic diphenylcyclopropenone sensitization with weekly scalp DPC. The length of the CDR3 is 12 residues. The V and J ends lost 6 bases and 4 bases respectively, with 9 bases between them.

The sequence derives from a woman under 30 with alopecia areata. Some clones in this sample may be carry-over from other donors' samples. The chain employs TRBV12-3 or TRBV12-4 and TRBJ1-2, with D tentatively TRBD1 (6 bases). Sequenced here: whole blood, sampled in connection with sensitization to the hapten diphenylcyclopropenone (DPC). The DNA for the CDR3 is TGTGCCAGCAGCGCAGGGGCCTATGGCTACACCTTC. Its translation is CASSAGAYGYTF.